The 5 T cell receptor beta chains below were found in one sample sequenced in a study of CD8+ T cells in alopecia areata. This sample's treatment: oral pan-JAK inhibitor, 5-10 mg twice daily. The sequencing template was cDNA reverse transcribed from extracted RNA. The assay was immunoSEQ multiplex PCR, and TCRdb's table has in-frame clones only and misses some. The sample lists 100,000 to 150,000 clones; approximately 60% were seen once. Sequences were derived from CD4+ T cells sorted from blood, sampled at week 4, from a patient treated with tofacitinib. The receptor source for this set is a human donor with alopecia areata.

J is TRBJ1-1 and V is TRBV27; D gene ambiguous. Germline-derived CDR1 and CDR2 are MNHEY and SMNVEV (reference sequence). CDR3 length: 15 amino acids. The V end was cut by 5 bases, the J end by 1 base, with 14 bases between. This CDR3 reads CASSPPPSGNTEAFF. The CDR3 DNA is TGTGCCAGCAGTCCCCCGCCCAGCGGGAACACTGAAGCTTTCTTT.

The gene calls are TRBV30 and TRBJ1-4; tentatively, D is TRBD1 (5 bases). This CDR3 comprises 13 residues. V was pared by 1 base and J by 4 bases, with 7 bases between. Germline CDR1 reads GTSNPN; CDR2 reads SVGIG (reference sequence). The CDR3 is CAWSGQINEKLFF. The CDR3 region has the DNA TGTGCCTGGAGTGGACAGATTAATGAAAAACTGTTTTTT.

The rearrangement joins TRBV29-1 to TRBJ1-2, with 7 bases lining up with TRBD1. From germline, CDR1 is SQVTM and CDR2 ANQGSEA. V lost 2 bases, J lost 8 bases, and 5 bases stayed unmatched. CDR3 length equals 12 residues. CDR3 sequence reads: CSVETRGEGYTF. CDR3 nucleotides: TGCAGCGTTGAAACCAGGGGGGAGGGCTACACCTTC.

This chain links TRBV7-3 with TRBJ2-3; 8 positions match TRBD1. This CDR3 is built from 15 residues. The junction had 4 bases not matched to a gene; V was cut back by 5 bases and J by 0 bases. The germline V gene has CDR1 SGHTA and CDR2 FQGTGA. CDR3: CASSLDRDSTDTQYF. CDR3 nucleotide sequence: TGTGCCAGCAGCCTGGACAGGGACAGCACAGATACGCAGTATTTT.

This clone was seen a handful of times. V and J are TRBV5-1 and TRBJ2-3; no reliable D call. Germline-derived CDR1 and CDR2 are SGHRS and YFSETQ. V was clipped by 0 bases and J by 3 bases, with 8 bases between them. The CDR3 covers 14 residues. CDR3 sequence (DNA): TGCGCCAGCAGCTTGGCGATAGCAACAGATACGCAGTATTTT. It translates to CASSLAIATDTQYF.